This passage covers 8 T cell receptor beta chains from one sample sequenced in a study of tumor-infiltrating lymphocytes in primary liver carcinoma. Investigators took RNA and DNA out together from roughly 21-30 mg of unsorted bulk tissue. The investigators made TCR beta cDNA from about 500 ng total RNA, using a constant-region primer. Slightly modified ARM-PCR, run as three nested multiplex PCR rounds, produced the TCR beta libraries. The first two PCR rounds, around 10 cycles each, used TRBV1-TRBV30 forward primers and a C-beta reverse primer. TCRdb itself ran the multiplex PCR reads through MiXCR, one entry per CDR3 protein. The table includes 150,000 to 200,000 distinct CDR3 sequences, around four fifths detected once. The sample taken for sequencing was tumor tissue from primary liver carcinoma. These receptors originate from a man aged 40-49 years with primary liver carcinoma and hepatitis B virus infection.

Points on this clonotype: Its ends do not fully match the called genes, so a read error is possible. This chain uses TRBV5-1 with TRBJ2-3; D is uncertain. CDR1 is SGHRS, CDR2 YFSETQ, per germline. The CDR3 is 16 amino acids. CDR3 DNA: TGCGCCAGCAGCTTGGGGACGGGCGGCAGCACAGATACGCAATATTTT. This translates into CASSLGTGGSTDTQYF.

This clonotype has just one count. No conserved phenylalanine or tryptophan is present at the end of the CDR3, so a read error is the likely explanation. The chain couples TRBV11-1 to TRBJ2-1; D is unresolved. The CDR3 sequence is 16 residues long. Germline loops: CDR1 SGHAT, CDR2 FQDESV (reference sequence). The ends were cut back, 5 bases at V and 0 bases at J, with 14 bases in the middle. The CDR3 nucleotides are TGTGCCAGCAGCCCCCAGGTGGTGGACTCCTACAATGAGCAGTTCTCC. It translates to CASSPQVVDSYNEQFS.

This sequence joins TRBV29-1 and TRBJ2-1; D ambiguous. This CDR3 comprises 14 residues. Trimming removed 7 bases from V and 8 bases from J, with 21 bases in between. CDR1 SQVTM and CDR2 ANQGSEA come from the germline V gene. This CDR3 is CSAHKTKGGYEQFF. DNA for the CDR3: TGCAGCGCCCATAAGACCAAAGGCGGCTATGAGCAGTTCTTC.

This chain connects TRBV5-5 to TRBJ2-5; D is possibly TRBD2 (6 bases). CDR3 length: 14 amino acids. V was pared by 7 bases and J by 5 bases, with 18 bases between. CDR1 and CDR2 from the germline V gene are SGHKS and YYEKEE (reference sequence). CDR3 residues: CASGSKTRWETQYF. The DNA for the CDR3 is TGTGCCAGCGGCTCGAAGACTAGGTGGGAGACCCAGTACTTC.

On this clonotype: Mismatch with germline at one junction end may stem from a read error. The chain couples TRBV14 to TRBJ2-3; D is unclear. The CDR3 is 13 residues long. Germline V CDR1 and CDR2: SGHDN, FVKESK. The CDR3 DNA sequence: TGTGCCAGCAGCCATGACGGCGAAGATACTCAGTATTTT. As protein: CASSHDGEDTQYF. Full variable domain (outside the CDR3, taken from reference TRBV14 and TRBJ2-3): EAGVTQFPSHSVIEKGQTVTLRCDPISGHDNLYWYRRVMGKEIKFLLHFVKESKQDESGMPNNRFLAERTGGTYSTLKVQPAELEDSGVYFCASSHDGEDTQYFGPGTRLTVL.

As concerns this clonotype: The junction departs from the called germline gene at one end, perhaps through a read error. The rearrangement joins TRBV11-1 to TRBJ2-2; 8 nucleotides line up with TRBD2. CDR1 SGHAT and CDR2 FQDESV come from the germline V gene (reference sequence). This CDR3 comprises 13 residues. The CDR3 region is CTSSFWDTGGPFF. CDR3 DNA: TGTACCAGCAGCTTTTGGGACACGGGGGGGCCGTTTTTT.

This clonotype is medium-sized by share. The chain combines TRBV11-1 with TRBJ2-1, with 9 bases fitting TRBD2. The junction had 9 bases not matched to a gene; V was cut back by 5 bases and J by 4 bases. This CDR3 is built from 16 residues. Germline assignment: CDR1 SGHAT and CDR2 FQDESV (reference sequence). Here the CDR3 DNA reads TGTGCCAGCAGCCCCATAGCGGGAGCGTATTACAATGAGCAGTTCTTC. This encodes CASSPIAGAYYNEQFF. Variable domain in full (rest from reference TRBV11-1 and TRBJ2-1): EAEVAQSPRYKITEKSQAVAFWCDPISGHATLYWYRQILGQGPELLVQFQDESVVDDSQLPKDRFSAERLKGVDSTLKIQPAELGDSAMYLCASSPIAGAYYNEQFFGPGTRLTVL.

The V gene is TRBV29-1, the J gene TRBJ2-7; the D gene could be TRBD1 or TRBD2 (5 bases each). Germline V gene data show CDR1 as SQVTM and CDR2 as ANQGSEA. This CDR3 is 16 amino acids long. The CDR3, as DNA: TGCGGCGCCATGACATCTGGGACCGGCTCTCCCCACGAGCAGTACTTC. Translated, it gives CGAMTSGTGSPHEQYF.